This TCR beta chain derives from a study of Ad26.COV2.S vaccination and SARS-CoV-2 variants. The study's findings and limits: The authors reported substantial breadth in spike-specific CD8+ and CD4+ T cell responses after vaccination. Compared with placebo recipients, vaccine recipients had higher spike-specific TCR breadth.

Generated by immunoSEQ multiplex PCR, the TCRdb table keeps only in-frame clones and is missing some. The sample includes some 390,000 clones, less than 90% of them seen just once. This clone turned up a few times. Its antigen remains unknown. The treatment here: some 19 received Ad26.COV2.S at low or high dose, single or two shots; roughly five received placebo; per-sample allocation not given. All samples were drawn on day 63, counting from the first vaccine or placebo injection. Donor was an adult aged 18-55 years in Boston. The source is a person between 18 and 65 years old who received the Ad26.COV2.S COVID-19 vaccine or a placebo. Here the sequenced sample was peripheral blood, taken in a trial of Ad26.COV2.S vaccine versus placebo.

This chain's CDR3 is CASKQGGNYGYTF. In DNA form, the CDR3 reads TGTGCCAGTAAACAGGGCGGGAACTATGGCTACACCTTC. The V and J genes are TRBV2 and TRBJ1-2; D is possibly TRBD1 (6 bases). The CDR3 consists of 13 residues. Germline values: CDR1 SNHLY, CDR2 FYNNEI. V lost 9 bases, J lost 2 bases, and 13 bases lay in between.